This T cell receptor (beta chain) was captured by sequencing in a study of T and B cells in COVID-19 patients. The study, taken as a whole, reports: Blood from mildly ill patients while symptomatic, and early samples from severe cases, were scarce.

Each TRB amplification used about 250-550 ng of genomic DNA from blood. This CDR3 spans 16 amino acids. Germline V gene sequence: CDR1 SGHKS, CDR2 YYEKEE (reference sequence). Losses at the gene ends were 2 bases for V and 0 bases for J; bases not matched to a gene: 8. Sample share makes this clonotype medium-sized. Its antigen is not identified. BIOMED2 TRB-A/B primer pools were used in multiplex TRB PCR. In TCRdb, the multiplex PCR reads were re-called with MiXCR into one record per CDR3 protein. The table includes thousands of distinct CDR3 sequences, 25% to 30% detected once. The rearrangement uses TRBV5-5 and TRBJ2-7; 7 bases are shared with TRBD2. The specimen was blood. The receptor was isolated from a human donor with active COVID-19. The CDR3: CASSFGGGPVSYEQYF. Here the CDR3 DNA reads TGTGCCAGCAGCTTCGGGGGAGGGCCGGTCTCCTACGAGCAGTACTTC.